This T cell receptor (beta chain) appears in the sequencing data of a study of cytomegalovirus exposure and HLA in healthy donors. Trimming stripped 6 bases from V and 2 bases from J, with 11 bases between. Germline-derived CDR1 and CDR2 are MNHEY and SMNVEV (reference sequence). This CDR3 has 14 residues. In the PCR, 60 Vbeta and 13 Jbeta primers were used. Measured with immunoSEQ multiplex PCR; TCRdb has only the in-frame clones, and not every one. The sample carries 220,000 or so clones, about 81% recorded once. The receptor's source is a woman between 40 and 50 years old in good health and CMV-seronegative. Sequences were obtained from PBMCs. V and J are TRBV27 and TRBJ2-1; a possible D gene is TRBD1 (5 bases). CDR3 coding DNA: TGTGCCAGCAGGGTCCAGGGCCCCTACAATGAGCAGTTCTTC. Amino acid sequence: CASRVQGPYNEQFF.